The source of this TCR beta chain is a study of identical twins (dated by TCRdb to 2016 to 2017). With respect to the entire study: TCR alpha and beta repertoires from monozygotic twins, unrelated adults of various ages and cord blood were deep-sequenced to test whether fetal clonotypes persist. To rule out contamination, replicate twin experiments were performed at different times with different library preparation protocols.

Trimmed from V: 2 bases; trimmed from J: 11 bases; junction bases lacking a gene match: 18. From cysteine to phenylalanine, the CDR3 is 17 amino acids long. Only the CDR3 part of the read is kept: 51 bases, read in frame from the first base. Sequences SGHRS (CDR1) and YFSETQ (CDR2) are obtained from the germline V gene. Library preparation was by 5' RACE. The sequencing machine was an Illumina HiSeq 2000. Template switching added a universal primer binding site, and the final cDNA carried a unique molecular identifier that allowed TCR cDNA molecules to be counted accurately. First-strand cDNA for TCR alpha and beta chains was synthesized from specific primers in the conserved constant-segment region. To control for contamination, every cDNA library was double barcoded, receiving both a SMART-Mk sample barcode and Illumina barcodes. TruSeq adapter sequences and Illumina sample barcodes were added in two successive PCR steps. The TCR alpha and beta cDNA libraries were sequenced on the Illumina HiSeq platform using custom primers. Per the source publication's procedure: Unique molecular identifiers were extracted from raw reads with MiGEC, and CDR3 positions were determined with MiXCR. Recombination models were inferred per individual with the repgenHMM and IGoR tools using an EM algorithm. Shared clonotype analysis was performed with the tcR package in R, normalizing sharing by the product of cloneset sizes. Out-of-frame nonproductive sequences were analyzed to study raw recombination free of thymic and clonal selection effects. TCRdb itself trimmed the public reads at Q25 with fastp, ran MiXCR and retained productive beta chains. All rows with the same CDR3 protein become a single entry with the most common DNA and genes. TCRdb, not the authors, supplied the V and J calls. In all, the sample holds some 1,600,000 distinct CDR3 sequences, and 32% of those were seen once. Over 0.25% of the sample is held by the ten biggest clonotypes.

Note on this clonotype: What antigen it recognizes has not been identified. The sample holds no much larger clone one base away, and base qualities are not on file.

Broader findings and caveats from the paper: In monozygotic twins, out-of-frame TCR alpha sharing was systematically underestimated by recombination models, although the models agreed with sharing between unrelated individuals. Compared with coincidental sharing between unrelated individuals, an excess of low generation-probability sequences was observed among out-of-frame TCR alpha sequences shared between twins. Abundant cord blood beta clonotypes had fewer insertions, young adult naive repertoires showed a similar but weaker trend, and memory repertoires showed no such trend. Because the same donors could not be followed over many years, conclusions were based on cross-sectional statistical analysis. Zero-insertion analyses could be partly confounded by invariant T cells such as MAIT and iNKT, though diverse VJ usage argued against such confounding for most clonotypes. Excess twin sharing in beta out-of-frame sequences was weaker because fewer shared sequences lowered the signal-to-noise ratio.

All donors were healthy Caucasians. The sequenced sample consisted of cord blood. The sequence was collected from a newborn girl in good health. The chain is assembled from TRBV5-1 and TRBJ2-5, and 10 junction bases match TRBD2. CDR3 protein: CASSLNVLAGDPGEQYF. The nucleotides are TGCGCCAGCAGCTTAAATGTCCTAGCGGGAGATCCGGGGGAGCAGTACTTC.